Listed here are 14 T cell receptor beta chains from one sample, sequenced in a study of cytomegalovirus exposure and HLA in healthy donors. Amplification used 60 Vbeta primers and 13 Jbeta primers. Data came from immunoSEQ multiplex PCR; TCRdb stores just in-frame clones and leaves some out. The table lists around 280,000 clones, about 87% of them singletons. Sequenced: PBMCs. The receptors were sampled from a woman between 18 and 29 years old in good health and CMV-seronegative.

Of note for this clone: The sample holds other DNA sequences that translate to the same CDR3. The DNA for the CDR3 is TGTGCCAGCAGCTTTACCGGGGACACTGAAGCTTTCTTT. Encoded protein: CASSFTGDTEAFF. The chain employs TRBV7-3 and TRBJ1-1; D ambiguous. With 3 bases removed from V and 3 bases from J, the gap between germline ends came to 8 bases. The V gene's germline CDR1 is SGHTA and CDR2 FQGTGA. This CDR3 comprises 13 residues.

The sample holds a few counts of this clone. This sequence joins TRBV19 and TRBJ2-1; 16 bases line up with TRBD2. This CDR3 is 15 amino acids long. Looked up from germline, CDR1 is LNHDA and CDR2 is SQIVND (reference sequence). The V and J ends lost 6 bases and 10 bases, in that order; junction bases with no gene match: 6. CDR3 nucleotide sequence: TGTGCCAGTAGCAGGGGACTAGCGGGGGGGGAGGAGCAGTTCTTC. The encoded protein is CASSRGLAGGEEQFF.

On this clone itself: The same CDR3 can be traced to other DNA sequences in this sample. V usage is TRBV5-4 and J usage is TRBJ2-3; TRBD2 matches at 8 bases. The germline V gene has CDR1 SGHNT and CDR2 YYREEE (reference sequence). The CDR3 extends over 15 amino acids. J gave up 1 base and V 2 bases, and 3 bases lay outside the gene matches. In DNA form, the CDR3 reads TGTGCCAGCAGCTTCCGAGCGGGGGGCACAGATACGCAGTATTTT. It yields the protein CASSFRAGGTDTQYF.

The rearrangement joins TRBV12-5 to TRBJ2-6, with no clear D. Germline CDR1 LGHNT, CDR2 FRNRAP. V lost 3 bases and J 1 base, leaving 7 bases between the germline ends. The CDR3 extends over 15 amino acids. DNA for the CDR3: TGTGCTAGTGGTTTTCAGGTATCTGGGGCCAACGTCCTGACTTTC. Encoded protein: CASGFQVSGANVLTF.

V gene TRBV19 combines with J gene TRBJ2-7, with D unresolved. The germline V gene encodes CDR1 LNHDA and CDR2 SQIVND (reference sequence). The CDR3 is made up of 14 amino acids. Deletions cut 5 bases from V and 6 bases from J, with 17 bases between. CDR3 region: CASSSSPLSGEQYF. The CDR3 coding sequence is TGTGCCAGTAGTTCCAGCCCTCTCTCGGGCGAGCAGTACTTC.

This chain connects TRBV4-2 to TRBJ2-1; 9 nucleotides agree with TRBD2. The CDR3 is 19 residues long. Trimming cost V 0 bases and J 8 bases; bases outside gene matches: 17. CDR1 is LGHNA and CDR2 is YNFKEQ in the germline V gene. The CDR3 is CASSQDAGGAGGKWDEQFF. The CDR3 region has the DNA TGTGCCAGCAGCCAAGATGCGGGGGGAGCGGGGGGCAAATGGGATGAGCAGTTCTTC.

The V gene is TRBV6-1, the J gene TRBJ1-5; 7 bases are shared with TRBD1. This CDR3 is 14 amino acids long. The germline gives CDR1 MNHNS, CDR2 SASEGT. J was trimmed by 5 bases and V by 6 bases; bases with no gene match: 7. CDR3 region: CASRRDREDQPQHF. In nucleotides, the CDR3 is TGTGCCAGCAGACGCGACAGGGAGGATCAGCCCCAGCATTTT.

The genes are TRBV7-6 and TRBJ1-2, with a tentative D call TRBD1 (6 bases). The CDR3 extends over 14 amino acids. The V end was cut by 1 base, the J end by 6 bases, with 12 bases between. Germline lookup yields CDR1 SGHVS and CDR2 FNYEAQ. The CDR3 sequence is CASSLGTAPHGYTF. The CDR3, as DNA: TGTGCCAGCAGCTTAGGGACAGCACCCCATGGCTACACCTTC. The entire variable domain, with the rest obtained from reference TRBV7-6 and TRBJ1-2, is as follows: GAGVSQSPRYKVTKRGQDVALRCDPISGHVSLYWYRQALGQGPEFLTYFNYEAQQDKSGLPNDRFSAERPEGSISTLTIQRTEQRDSAMYRCASSLGTAPHGYTFGSGTRLTVV.

A remark on this clone: Other DNA sequences in this sample translate to the same CDR3. V usage is TRBV5-1 and J usage is TRBJ2-3; D gene ambiguous. CDR1 is SGHRS and CDR2 is YFSETQ in the germline V gene. V lost 0 bases, J lost 0 bases, and 8 bases lay in between. The CDR3 is 15 residues long. The CDR3 spells CASSLGGGSTDTQYF. CDR3 in DNA: TGCGCCAGCAGCTTGGGCGGTGGGAGCACAGATACGCAGTATTTT.

V is TRBV9 and J is TRBJ2-3, with 14 nucleotides matching TRBD2. The ends lost 1 base at V and 5 bases at J; junction bases unmatched: 6. Germline loops: CDR1 SGDLS, CDR2 YYNGEE. The CDR3 covers 17 residues. CDR3 in DNA: TGTGCCAGCAGCGTATATGGGACTAGCGGGGGTCAAGATACGCAGTATTTT. It specifies CASSVYGTSGGQDTQYF.

The V and J genes are TRBV6-1 and TRBJ1-2; D is undetermined. Trimming removed 8 bases from V and 5 bases from J, with 12 bases in between. The germline CDR1 and CDR2 sequences are MNHNS and SASEGT. CDR3 length: 12 residues. The CDR3 region is CASENRLYGYTF. The CDR3, as DNA: TGTGCCAGCGAGAACAGATTATATGGCTACACCTTC.

The V and J genes are TRBV5-8 and TRBJ2-5; 7 positions match TRBD1. Germline V gene sequence: CDR1 SGHTS, CDR2 YDEGEE. This CDR3 has 15 residues. Trimming took 6 bases from V and 4 from J; bases not matched to a gene: 12. The CDR3 DNA reads as TGTGCCAGCAATAGGGGGCCTGGAATCGGAGAGACCCAGTACTTC. Its translation is CASNRGPGIGETQYF. The variable domain in full, with the rest retrieved from reference TRBV5-8 and TRBJ2-5, is EAGVTQSPTHLIKTRGQQATLRCSPISGHTSVYWYQQALGLGLQFLLWYDEGEERNRGNFPPRFSGRQFPNYSSELNVNALELEDSALYLCASNRGPGIGETQYFGPGTRLLVL.

This clone was observed a few times. The chain couples TRBV30 to TRBJ2-5; 11 nucleotides line up with TRBD2. V dropped 3 bases and J dropped 4; count of bases not matched to a gene: 7. Germline assignment: CDR1 GTSNPN and CDR2 SVGIG (reference sequence). The CDR3 contains 15 residues. CDR3 in DNA: TGTGCCTGGAGCGCGGAACTAGCGGGGGCAGAGACCCAGTACTTC. The encoded protein is CAWSAELAGAETQYF.

The chain uses TRBV30 and TRBJ2-7, with 7 bases aligning to TRBD1. V shed 6 bases and J 3 bases; nucleotides not matched to a gene: 5. Germline loops: CDR1 GTSNPN, CDR2 SVGIG (reference sequence). This CDR3 has 12 residues. CDR3: CACSRTGYEQYF. CDR3 DNA sequence: TGTGCCTGCTCTAGGACAGGCTACGAGCAGTACTTC.